Following are 8 T cell receptor beta chains from one sample sequenced in a study of beta chain features in type 1 diabetes. Expressed TCRB transcripts got sequenced, as all isolated RNA was reverse transcribed. Produced via immunoSEQ multiplex PCR; TCRdb's table is partial and in-frame only. The sample shows 680,000 or so clones, about 16% of them seen only once. Sequencing used naive CD4+ T cells from blood. The receptors come from a man younger than 35 in good health.

This clone has a handful of counts. The V call is TRBV25-1, the J call TRBJ2-3; no clear D. Per the germline V gene, CDR1 is MGHDK and CDR2 is SYGVNS. V lost 3 bases to trimming and J lost 3 bases, with 13 bases between them. The CDR3 is made up of 15 amino acids. The CDR3 nucleotides are TGTGCCAGCAGTGATACCTCAACTAAAACAGATACGCAGTATTTT. Encoded protein: CASSDTSTKTDTQYF.

The rearrangement links TRBV10-3 to TRBJ1-6; D ambiguous. V lost 3 bases and J 6 bases, leaving 3 bases between the germline ends. In germline, CDR1 is ENHRY, CDR2 SYGVKD. The CDR3 runs 12 residues. The CDR3 sequence is CAISESNSPLHF. The CDR3 DNA is TGTGCCATCAGTGAAAGTAATTCACCCCTCCACTTT.

The gene calls are TRBV7-3 and TRBJ2-7; tentatively, D is TRBD1 or TRBD2 (5 bases each). Trimming stripped 2 bases from V and 1 base from J, with 12 bases between. Germline CDR1 SGHTA, CDR2 FQGTGA. CDR3 length: 15 amino acids. In DNA, the CDR3 is TGTGCCAGCAGCTTAGAGGGGAATGGTTCCTACGAGCAGTACTTC. Translation: CASSLEGNGSYEQYF. Drawing the rest from reference TRBV7-3 and TRBJ2-7, the complete variable domain is GAGVSQTPSNKVTEKGKYVELRCDPISGHTALYWYRQSLGQGPEFLIYFQGTGAADDSGLPNDRFFAVRPEGSVSTLKIQRTERGDSAVYLCASSLEGNGSYEQYFGPGTRLTVT.

The V gene is TRBV7-3, the J gene TRBJ2-3; D remains ambiguous. Germline V gene data show CDR1 as SGHTA and CDR2 as FQGTGA. This CDR3 contains 13 residues. V gave up 3 bases and J gave up 0 bases, with 4 bases separating them. As DNA, the CDR3 is TGTGCCAGCAGCTTTTCGAGCACAGATACGCAGTATTTT. Protein: CASSFSSTDTQYF.

This clone turned up a few times. V usage is TRBV7-7 and J usage is TRBJ2-5; a weak D match, TRBD1 (6 bases). The V end was cut by 4 bases, the J end by 4 bases, with 19 bases between. Germline CDR1 and CDR2: SSHAT and FNYEAQ (reference sequence). The CDR3 has 16 residues. This CDR3 is CASSSVTLTGGETQYF. As DNA, the CDR3 is TGTGCCAGCAGCTCCGTAACCCTGACAGGTGGAGAGACCCAGTACTTC.

The V call is TRBV5-1, the J call TRBJ2-1; TRBD1 agrees at 8 bases. CDR1 is SGHRS, CDR2 YFSETQ, per germline. V lost 4 bases and J lost 4; bases outside the gene matches: 13. This CDR3 region has 17 residues. The CDR3 bases are TGCGCCAGCAGCCCAGGCCTGGACAGGGTTTTTTACAATGAGCAGTTCTTC. Translation: CASSPGLDRVFYNEQFF.

This rearrangement joins TRBV9 to TRBJ2-7; TRBD2 matches at 7 bases. This CDR3 is 17 amino acids long. Germline-derived CDR1 and CDR2 are SGDLS and YYNGEE. With 0 bases clipped from V and 5 bases from J, the junction kept 14 bases outside the gene matches. CDR3 region: CASSVVAGDPLVHEQYF. For the CDR3, the DNA is TGTGCCAGCAGCGTAGTGGCGGGAGACCCCCTTGTCCACGAGCAGTACTTC. Full variable domain (remainder filled in from reference TRBV9 and TRBJ2-7): DSGVTQTPKHLITATGQRVTLRCSPRSGDLSVYWYQQSLDQGLQFLIQYYNGEERAKGNILERFSAQQFPDLHSELNLSSLELGDSALYFCASSVVAGDPLVHEQYFGPGTRLTVT.

The sample holds a few counts of this clone. The gene calls are TRBV7-9 and TRBJ1-6; D is uncertain. V was cut by 2 bases and J by 10 bases, with 12 bases left in between. The CDR3 length is 14 residues. Germline loops: CDR1 SEHNR, CDR2 FQNEAQ (reference sequence). The CDR3 loop reads CASSLHSLGSPLHF. The DNA of the CDR3 is TGTGCCAGCAGCTTACACAGTTTGGGGTCACCCCTCCACTTT. Based on the CDR3 plus reference TRBV7-9 and TRBJ1-6, the full variable domain is DTGVSQNPRHKITKRGQNVTFRCDPISEHNRLYWYRQTLGQGPEFLTYFQNEAQLEKSRLLSDRFSAERPKGSFSTLEIQRTEQGDSAMYLCASSLHSLGSPLHFGNGTRLTVT.